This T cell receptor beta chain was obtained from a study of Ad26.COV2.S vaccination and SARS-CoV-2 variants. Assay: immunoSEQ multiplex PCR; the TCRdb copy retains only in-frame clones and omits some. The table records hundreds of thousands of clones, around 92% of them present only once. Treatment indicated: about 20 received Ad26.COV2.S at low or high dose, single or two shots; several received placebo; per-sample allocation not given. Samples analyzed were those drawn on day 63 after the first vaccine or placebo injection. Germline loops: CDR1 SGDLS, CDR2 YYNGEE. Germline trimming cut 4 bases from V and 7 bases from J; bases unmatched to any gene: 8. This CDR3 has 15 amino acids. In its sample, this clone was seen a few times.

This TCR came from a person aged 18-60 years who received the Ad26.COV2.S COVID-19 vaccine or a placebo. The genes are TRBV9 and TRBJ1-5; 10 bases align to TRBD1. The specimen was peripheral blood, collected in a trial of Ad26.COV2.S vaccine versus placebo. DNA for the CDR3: TGTGCCAGCAGCCGGACAGGGGGTTATGGACAGCCCCAGCATTTT. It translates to CASSRTGGYGQPQHF.